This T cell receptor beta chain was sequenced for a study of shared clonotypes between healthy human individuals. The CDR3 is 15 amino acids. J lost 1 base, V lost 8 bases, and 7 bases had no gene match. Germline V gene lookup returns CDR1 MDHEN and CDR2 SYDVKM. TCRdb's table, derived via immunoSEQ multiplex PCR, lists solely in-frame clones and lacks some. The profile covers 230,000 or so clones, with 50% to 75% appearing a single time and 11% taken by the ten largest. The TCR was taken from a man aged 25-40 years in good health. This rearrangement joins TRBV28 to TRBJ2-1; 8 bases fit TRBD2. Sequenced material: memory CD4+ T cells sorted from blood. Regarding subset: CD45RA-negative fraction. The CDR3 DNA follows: TGTGCCAGCTCGCCAGCGGGAGCGTCCTACAATGAGCAGTTCTTC. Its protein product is CASSPAGASYNEQFF.